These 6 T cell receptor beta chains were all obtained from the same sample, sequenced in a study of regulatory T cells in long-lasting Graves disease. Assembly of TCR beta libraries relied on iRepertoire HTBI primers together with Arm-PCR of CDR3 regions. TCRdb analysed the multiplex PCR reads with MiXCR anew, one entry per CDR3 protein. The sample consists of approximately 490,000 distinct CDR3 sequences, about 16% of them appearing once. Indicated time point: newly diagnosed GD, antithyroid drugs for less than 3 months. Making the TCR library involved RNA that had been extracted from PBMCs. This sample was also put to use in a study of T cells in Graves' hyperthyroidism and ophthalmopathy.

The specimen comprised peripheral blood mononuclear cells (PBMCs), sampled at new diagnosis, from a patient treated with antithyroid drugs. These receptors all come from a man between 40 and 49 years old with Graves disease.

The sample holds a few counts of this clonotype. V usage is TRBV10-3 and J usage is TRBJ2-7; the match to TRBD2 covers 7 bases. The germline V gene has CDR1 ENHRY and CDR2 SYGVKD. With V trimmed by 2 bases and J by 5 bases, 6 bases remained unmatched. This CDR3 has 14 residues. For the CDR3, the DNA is TGTGCCATCAGTGAGGGGAGGGGTCCCGACGAGCAGTACTTC. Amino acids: CAISEGRGPDEQYF.

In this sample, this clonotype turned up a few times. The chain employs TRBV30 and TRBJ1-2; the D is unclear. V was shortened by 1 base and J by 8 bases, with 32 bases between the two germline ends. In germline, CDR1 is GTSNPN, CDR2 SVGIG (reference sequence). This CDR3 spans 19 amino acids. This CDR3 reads CAWSGIVVSLATPIGGYTF. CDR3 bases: TGTGCCTGGAGTGGAATAGTAGTGTCCCTAGCTACCCCCATCGGCGGCTACACCTTC.

Here the CDR3 reads CASGLPAGGPQYF. The CDR3 nucleotides are TGTGCCAGCGGGTTACCAGCGGGAGGGCCCCAGTATTTT. The chain is built from TRBV28 and TRBJ2-3; 10 bases are shared with TRBD2. V lost 8 bases and J lost 12; bases outside the gene matches: 11. Germline V lookup: CDR1 MDHEN, CDR2 SYDVKM. The CDR3 has 13 residues.

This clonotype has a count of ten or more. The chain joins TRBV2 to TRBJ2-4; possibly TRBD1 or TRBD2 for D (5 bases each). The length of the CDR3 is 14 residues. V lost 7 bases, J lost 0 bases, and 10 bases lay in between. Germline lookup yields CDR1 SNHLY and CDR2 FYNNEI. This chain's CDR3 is CASNRGLAKNIQYF. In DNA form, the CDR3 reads TGTGCCAGCAACCGGGGCCTAGCCAAAAACATTCAGTACTTC. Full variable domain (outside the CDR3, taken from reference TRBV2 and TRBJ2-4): EPEVTQTPSHQVTQMGQEVILRCVPISNHLYFYWYRQILGQKVEFLVSFYNNEISEKSEIFDDQFSVERPDGSNFTLKIRSTKLEDSAMYFCASNRGLAKNIQYFGAGTRLSVL.

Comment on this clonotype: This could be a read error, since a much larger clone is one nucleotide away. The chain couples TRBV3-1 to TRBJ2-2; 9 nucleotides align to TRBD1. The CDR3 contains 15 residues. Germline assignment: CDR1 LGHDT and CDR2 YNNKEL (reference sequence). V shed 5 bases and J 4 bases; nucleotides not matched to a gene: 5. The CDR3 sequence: CASSLGTGSTGELFF. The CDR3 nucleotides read TGTGCCAGCAGCTTAGGGACAGGGAGCACCGGGGAGCTGTTTTTT.

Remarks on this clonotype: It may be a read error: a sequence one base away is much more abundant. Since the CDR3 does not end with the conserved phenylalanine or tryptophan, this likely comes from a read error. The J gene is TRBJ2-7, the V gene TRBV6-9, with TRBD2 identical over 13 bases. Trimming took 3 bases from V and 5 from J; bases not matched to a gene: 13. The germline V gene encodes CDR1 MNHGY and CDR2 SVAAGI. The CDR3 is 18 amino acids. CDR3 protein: CASSYGAVGLAGVNEQYL. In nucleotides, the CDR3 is TGTGCCAGCAGTTACGGGGCTGTAGGACTAGCGGGAGTCAACGAGCAGTACCTC.